The clone carrying this TCR beta chain was observed a handful of times. What it binds is unknown. The sample originates from a study of vaccination and CD4 T cells after COVID-19. Trimming removed 5 bases from V and 7 bases from J; junction bases left unmatched: 11. Germline loops: CDR1 DFQATT, CDR2 SNEGSKA (reference sequence). This CDR3 contains 15 residues. Treatment defined: roughly 11-day PBMC culture with coronavirus spike peptide pools or control peptides (ViraFEST assay). With the Oncomine TCR Beta short-read assay, DNA from cultured CD4+ T cells was sequenced. TCRdb processed the PCR reads anew with MiXCR; each CDR3 protein has one entry. The sample lists over 11,000 distinct CDR3 sequences; around 46% were seen once.

Sequencing used cultured CD4+ T cells from blood. V is TRBV20-1 and J is TRBJ1-6, with 7 bases that match TRBD1. This receptor was taken from a human donor with COVID-19. The CDR3 sequence is CSALRTGQQNSPLHF. CDR3 sequence (DNA): TGCAGTGCTCTCCGGACAGGACAACAAAATTCACCCCTCCACTTT.